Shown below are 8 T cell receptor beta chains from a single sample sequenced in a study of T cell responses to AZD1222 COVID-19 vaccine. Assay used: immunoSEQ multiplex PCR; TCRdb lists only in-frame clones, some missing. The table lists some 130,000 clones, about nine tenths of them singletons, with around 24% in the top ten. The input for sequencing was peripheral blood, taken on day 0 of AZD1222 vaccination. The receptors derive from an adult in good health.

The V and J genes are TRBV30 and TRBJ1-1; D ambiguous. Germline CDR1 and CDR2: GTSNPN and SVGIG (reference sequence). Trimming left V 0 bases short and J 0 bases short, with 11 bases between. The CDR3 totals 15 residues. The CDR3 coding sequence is TGTGCCTGGAGTGTACGAGAGCAGATGAACACTGAAGCTTTCTTT. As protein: CAWSVREQMNTEAFF.

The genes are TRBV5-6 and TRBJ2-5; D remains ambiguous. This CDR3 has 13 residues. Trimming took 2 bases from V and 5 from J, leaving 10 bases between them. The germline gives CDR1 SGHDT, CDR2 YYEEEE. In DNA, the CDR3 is TGTGCCAGCAGCTTCTGGGCTCAGGAGACCCAGTACTTC. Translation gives CASSFWAQETQYF.

The CDR3 nucleotides read TGTGCCAGCAGCGCCCTAAGGACATTGAACACTGAAGCTTTCTTT. Residues: CASSALRTLNTEAFF. The rearrangement uses TRBV7-9 and TRBJ1-1, with D perhaps TRBD1 (5 bases). Germline CDR1 is SEHNR and CDR2 is FQNEAQ (reference sequence). The CDR3 consists of 15 residues. V was shortened by 5 bases and J by 0 bases, with 13 bases between the two germline ends.

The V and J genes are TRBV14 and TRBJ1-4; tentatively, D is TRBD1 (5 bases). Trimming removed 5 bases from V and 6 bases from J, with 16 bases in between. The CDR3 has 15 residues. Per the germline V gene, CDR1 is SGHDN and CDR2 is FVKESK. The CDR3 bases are TGTGCCAGCAGCGCCGGGGCCGCGGTTTATGAAAAACTGTTTTTT. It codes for CASSAGAAVYEKLFF.

CDR3 DNA sequence: TGTGCCAGCAGCTTAGGTCCAGGGACAGGGGGCAGGTCAGATACGCAGTATTTT. It translates to CASSLGPGTGGRSDTQYF. The chain combines TRBV7-8 with TRBJ2-3; 12 positions match TRBD1. Germline CDR1 reads SGHVS; CDR2 reads FQNEAQ. The length of the CDR3 is 18 residues. After removal of 1 base from V and 4 bases from J, the junction contained 9 bases not matched to a gene.

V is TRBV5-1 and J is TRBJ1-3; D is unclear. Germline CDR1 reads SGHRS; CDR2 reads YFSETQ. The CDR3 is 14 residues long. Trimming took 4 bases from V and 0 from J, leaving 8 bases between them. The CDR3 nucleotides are TGCGCCAGCAGCCCGCTGAGCTCTGGAAACACCATATATTTT. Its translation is CASSPLSSGNTIYF. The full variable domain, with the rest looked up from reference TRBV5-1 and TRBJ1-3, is KAGVTQTPRYLIKTRGQQVTLSCSPISGHRSVSWYQQTPGQGLQFLFEYFSETQRNKGNFPGRFSGRQFSNSRSEMNVSTLELGDSALYLCASSPLSSGNTIYFGEGSWLTVV.

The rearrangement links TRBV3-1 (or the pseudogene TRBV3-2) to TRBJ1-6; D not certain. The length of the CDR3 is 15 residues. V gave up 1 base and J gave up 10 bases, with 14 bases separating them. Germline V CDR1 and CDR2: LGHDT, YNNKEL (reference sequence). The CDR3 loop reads CASSQAGSIGSPLHF. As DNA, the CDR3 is TGTGCCAGCAGCCAAGCTGGATCCATTGGCTCACCCCTCCACTTT.

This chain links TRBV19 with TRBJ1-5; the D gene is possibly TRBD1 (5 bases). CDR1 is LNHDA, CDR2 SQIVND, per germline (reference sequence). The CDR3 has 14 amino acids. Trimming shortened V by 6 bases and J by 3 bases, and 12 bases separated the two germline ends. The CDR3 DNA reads TGTGCCAGTAGGGTGGGGCTACTCAATCAGCCCCAGCATTTT. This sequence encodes CASRVGLLNQPQHF.